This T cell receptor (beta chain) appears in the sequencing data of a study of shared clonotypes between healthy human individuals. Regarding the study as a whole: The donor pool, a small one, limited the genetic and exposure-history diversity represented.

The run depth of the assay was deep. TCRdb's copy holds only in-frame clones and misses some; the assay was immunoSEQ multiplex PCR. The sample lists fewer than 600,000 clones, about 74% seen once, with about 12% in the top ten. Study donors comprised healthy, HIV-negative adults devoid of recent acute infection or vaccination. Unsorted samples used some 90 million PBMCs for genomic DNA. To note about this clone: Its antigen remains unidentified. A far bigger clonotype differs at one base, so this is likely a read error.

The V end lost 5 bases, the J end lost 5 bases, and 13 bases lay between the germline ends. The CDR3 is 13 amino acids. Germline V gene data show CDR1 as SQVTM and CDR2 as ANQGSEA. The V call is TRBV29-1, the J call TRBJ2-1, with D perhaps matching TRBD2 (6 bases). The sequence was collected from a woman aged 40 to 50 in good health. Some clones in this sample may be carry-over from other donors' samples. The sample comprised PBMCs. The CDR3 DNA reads TGCAGCGTTTCGACTAGATCTAACAATGAGCAGTTCTTC. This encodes CSVSTRSNNEQFF.